Presented here are 14 T cell receptor beta chains from one specimen sequenced in a study of cytomegalovirus exposure and HLA in healthy donors. Both 60 Vbeta primers and 13 Jbeta primers went into the PCR. The repertoire was sequenced with immunoSEQ multiplex PCR; TCRdb's copy has only in-frame clones and lacks some. The table includes about 180,000 clones, about 80% detected once. The specimen was PBMCs. The receptors were gathered from a man younger than 35 in good health and CMV-seronegative.

The chain carries TRBV7-9 and TRBJ2-1, with D possibly TRBD2 on 7 matching bases. The CDR3 is 15 amino acids. V was clipped by 5 bases and J by 5 bases, with 16 bases between them. Germline V gene sequence: CDR1 SEHNR, CDR2 FQNEAQ (reference sequence). The CDR3 here is CASSPPWEGDNEQFF. The CDR3 DNA follows: TGTGCCAGCAGCCCCCCCTGGGAGGGGGACAATGAGCAGTTCTTC.

V gene TRBV6-5 combines with J gene TRBJ2-3; D may be TRBD2 (6 bases). With 4 bases removed from V and 2 bases from J, the gap between germline ends came to 13 bases. The germline V gene has CDR1 MNHEY and CDR2 SVGAGI. This CDR3 has 15 residues. The CDR3 loop is CASSWDSRFTDTQYF. CDR3 coding DNA: TGTGCCAGCAGTTGGGACTCCCGCTTCACAGATACGCAGTATTTT.

The chain uses TRBV11-1 and TRBJ1-1; TRBD1 might be the D (5 bases). Germline CDR1 reads SGHAT; CDR2 reads FQDESV (reference sequence). CDR3 length: 14 residues. The V end lost 5 bases, the J end lost 4 bases, and 14 bases lay between the germline ends. For the CDR3, the DNA is TGTGCCAGCAGCCGCCAACGGGGGACCACTGAAGCTTTCTTT. It is translated as CASSRQRGTTEAFF.

This chain connects TRBV27 to TRBJ1-5, with a tentative D call TRBD1 (6 bases). CDR1 and CDR2 (germline): MNHEY, SMNVEV (reference sequence). Trimming left V 2 bases short and J 2 bases short, with 10 bases between. This CDR3 is built from 15 residues. The CDR3 DNA reads TGTGCCAGCAGTTTAGTCAGGGGCGGCAATCAGCCCCAGCATTTT. Translated: CASSLVRGGNQPQHF.

V usage is TRBV4-3 and J usage is TRBJ2-7; a possible D gene is TRBD1 (6 bases). V dropped 1 base and J dropped 0 bases, with 13 bases sitting between them. Germline V gene lookup returns CDR1 LGHNA and CDR2 YSLEER. This CDR3 comprises 16 residues. The CDR3 DNA reads TGCGCCAGCAGCCAAGTCCAACAGGGTAGCTCCTACGAGCAGTACTTC. The encoded protein is CASSQVQQGSSYEQYF.

The chain's CDR3 is CASSPPGLAGVGTQYF. CDR3 sequence (DNA): TGTGCCAGCAGCCCCCCGGGACTAGCGGGAGTGGGTACGCAGTATTTT. The rearrangement uses TRBV7-2 and TRBJ2-3, with 14 nucleotides matching TRBD2. With V trimmed by 5 bases and J by 8 bases, 9 bases remained unmatched. From germline, CDR1 is SGHTA and CDR2 FQGNSA. The CDR3 spans 16 residues.

The gene calls are TRBV29-1 and TRBJ2-5; TRBD1 might be the D (6 bases). Trimming left V 3 bases short and J 2 bases short, with 13 bases between. The CDR3 is 14 amino acids. Germline V CDR1 and CDR2: SQVTM, ANQGSEA. The CDR3 loop is CSVEFRQGQETQYF. In nucleotides, the CDR3 is TGCAGCGTTGAGTTCAGGCAGGGGCAAGAGACCCAGTACTTC.

The chain uses TRBV5-5 and TRBJ1-1; tentatively, D is TRBD1 (5 bases). Germline CDR1 is SGHKS and CDR2 is YYEKEE (reference sequence). V lost 3 bases and J lost 7, with 16 bases in between. This CDR3 has 14 amino acids. CDR3 region: CASSWEVGGSEAFF. The CDR3 DNA reads as TGTGCCAGCAGCTGGGAAGTGGGGGGAAGTGAAGCTTTCTTT.

The chain employs TRBV7-9 and TRBJ1-2; maybe TRBD1 (6 bases). The CDR3 has 15 residues. Germline V lookup: CDR1 SEHNR, CDR2 FQNEAQ (reference sequence). Trimming stripped 5 bases from V and 6 bases from J, with 19 bases between. The CDR3 sequence: CASSPSTDRGDGYTF. The CDR3 nucleotides read TGTGCCAGCAGCCCCTCTACGGACAGAGGCGATGGCTACACCTTC. The full variable domain, its missing parts supplied by reference TRBV7-9 and TRBJ1-2, is DTGVSQNPRHKITKRGQNVTFRCDPISEHNRLYWYRQTLGQGPEFLTYFQNEAQLEKSRLLSDRFSAERPKGSFSTLEIQRTEQGDSAMYLCASSPSTDRGDGYTFGSGTRLTVV.

The chain is built from TRBV2 and TRBJ2-7; 13 nucleotides align to TRBD2. Germline loops: CDR1 SNHLY, CDR2 FYNNEI. Losses at the gene ends were 6 bases for V and 2 bases for J; bases not matched to a gene: 4. This CDR3 spans 15 amino acids. This chain's CDR3 is CASRDGTSGTYEQYF. CDR3 nucleotides: TGTGCCAGCAGGGACGGGACTAGCGGGACCTACGAGCAGTACTTC.

This clone was observed a single time. The CDR3 spells CASSVEMPGQGETQYF. CDR3 DNA sequence: TGTGCCAGCAGTGTTGAAATGCCCGGGCAGGGAGAGACCCAGTACTTC. The J gene is TRBJ2-5, the V gene TRBV2; TRBD1 is a possible D gene (5 bases). Trimming took off 4 bases at V and 4 bases at J, with 19 bases between the two ends. Germline values: CDR1 SNHLY, CDR2 FYNNEI. This CDR3 contains 16 residues.

This clone occurred a few times. The J gene is TRBJ2-7, the V gene TRBV30, with D perhaps matching TRBD2 (5 bases). The length of the CDR3 is 13 residues. V lost 5 bases and J 2 bases, leaving 13 bases between the germline ends. CDR1 and CDR2 (germline): GTSNPN, SVGIG (reference sequence). The CDR3 region has the DNA TGTGCCTGGGGGAGAGGGTTAACCTACGAGCAGTACTTC. Amino acid sequence: CAWGRGLTYEQYF. The full variable domain, with the rest looked up from reference TRBV30 and TRBJ2-7, is SQTIHQWPATLVQPVGSPLSLECTVEGTSNPNLYWYRQAAGRGLQLLFYSVGIGQISSEVPQNLSASRPQDRQFILSSKKLLLSDSGFYLCAWGRGLTYEQYFGPGTRLTVT.

This rearrangement joins TRBV4-1 to TRBJ2-7, with D possibly being TRBD1 (6 bases). Germline V gene lookup returns CDR1 MGHRA and CDR2 YSYEKL. The CDR3 is 15 residues long. The V end lost 3 bases, the J end lost 0 bases, and 12 bases lay between the germline ends. Here the CDR3 reads CASSQGTLTSYEQYF. In nucleotides, the CDR3 is TGCGCCAGCAGCCAGGGGACATTAACCTCCTACGAGCAGTACTTC.

The sample holds a few counts of this clone. The chain is built from TRBV4-2 and TRBJ2-5, with TRBD2 matching over 9 bases. Losses at the gene ends were 0 bases for V and 5 bases for J; bases not matched to a gene: 16. The CDR3 covers 19 residues. CDR1 is LGHNA and CDR2 is YNFKEQ in the germline V gene. CDR3: CASSQDLASGEGLEETQYF. DNA for the CDR3: TGTGCCAGCAGCCAAGATTTGGCTAGCGGGGAAGGACTGGAGGAGACCCAGTACTTC.